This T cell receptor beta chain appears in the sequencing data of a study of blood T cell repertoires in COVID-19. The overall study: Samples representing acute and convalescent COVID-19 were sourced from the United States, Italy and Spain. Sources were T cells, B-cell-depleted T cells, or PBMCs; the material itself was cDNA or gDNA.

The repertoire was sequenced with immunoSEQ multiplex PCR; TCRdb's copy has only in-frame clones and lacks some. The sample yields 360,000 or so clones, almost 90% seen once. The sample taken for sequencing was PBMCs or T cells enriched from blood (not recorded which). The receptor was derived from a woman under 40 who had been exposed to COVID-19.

The DNA of the CDR3 is TGCGCCAGCAGCTTGGCAATAGGGGCTGGGGCCAACGTCCTGACTTTC. This translates into CASSLAIGAGANVLTF. The chain employs TRBV5-1 and TRBJ2-6; a possible D gene is TRBD1 (5 bases). Germline CDR1 is SGHRS and CDR2 is YFSETQ. Trimming pared 0 bases from V and 2 bases from J, leaving 9 bases between. This CDR3 spans 16 amino acids.